Presented here are 26 T cell receptor beta chains from one specimen sequenced in a study of T cell responses to AZD1222 COVID-19 vaccine. The assay was immunoSEQ multiplex PCR, and TCRdb's table has in-frame clones only and misses some. The data contain approximately 120,000 clones, 70% to 90% of them singletons. The starting material was peripheral blood, obtained on day 0 of AZD1222 vaccination. These receptors all stem from an adult in good health.

V and J are TRBV7-2 and TRBJ1-3, with D possibly TRBD1 on 5 matching bases. The CDR3 length is 16 residues. CDR1 is SGHTA and CDR2 is FQGNSA in the germline V gene. Trimming stripped 5 bases from V and 4 bases from J, with 18 bases between. CDR3 bases: TGTGCCAGCAGCAGACGCCCGGGACTGAGGGGAAACACCATATATTTT. It encodes CASSRRPGLRGNTIYF.

The genes are TRBV6-5 and TRBJ2-7; perhaps TRBD1 as D (6 bases). Germline V gene lookup returns CDR1 MNHEY and CDR2 SVGAGI. Between the trimmed V and J ends, which lost 0 bases and 2 bases, there was a span of 8 bases. The CDR3 spans 14 residues. CDR3 loop: CASSYSQGPYEQYF. In DNA, the CDR3 is TGTGCCAGCAGTTACTCACAGGGTCCCTACGAGCAGTACTTC.

The J gene is TRBJ2-5, the V gene TRBV11-2; D is possibly TRBD1 (5 bases). V was pared by 5 bases and J by 4 bases, with 20 bases between. From germline, CDR1 is SGHAT and CDR2 FQNNGV. The CDR3 contains 16 residues. The CDR3 loop reads CASSLRVWGVRETQYF. The CDR3 bases are TGTGCCAGCAGCCTCAGGGTGTGGGGCGTTCGAGAGACCCAGTACTTC.

The gene calls are TRBV7-2 and TRBJ2-2, with D unclear. The V end was cut by 1 base, the J end by 6 bases, with 15 bases between. Germline V lookup: CDR1 SGHTA, CDR2 FQGNSA. The CDR3 loop spans 16 amino acids. Written as DNA, the CDR3 is TGTGCCAGCAGCTTAGTCGGCCCAGGTCGTGCCGGGGAGCTGTTTTTT. Translated, it gives CASSLVGPGRAGELFF.

This rearrangement joins TRBV6-1 to TRBJ2-5; TRBD2 agrees at 12 bases. In germline, CDR1 is MNHNS, CDR2 SASEGT. The CDR3 covers 16 residues. V was clipped by 2 bases and J by 2 bases; unmatched bases: 3. This CDR3 reads CASSETLAGGQETQYF. In DNA form, the CDR3 reads TGTGCCAGCAGTGAAACTCTAGCGGGGGGGCAAGAGACCCAGTACTTC.

This clone was observed once. The chain joins TRBV5-4 to TRBJ2-1; 10 bases map to TRBD2. The ends lost 4 bases at V and 3 bases at J; junction bases unmatched: 4. This CDR3 is built from 15 residues. CDR1 SGHNT and CDR2 YYREEE come from the germline V gene (reference sequence). CDR3 nucleotide sequence: TGTGCCAGCAGCGATCTAGCGGGGGACTACAATGAGCAGTTCTTC. Residues: CASSDLAGDYNEQFF.

As DNA, the CDR3 is TGTGCCAGTAGTAGTTGGGGTCAGGAGACCCAGTACTTC. This gives the protein CASSSWGQETQYF. The chain recombines TRBV19 with TRBJ2-5; D is unresolved. Trimming shortened V by 4 bases and J by 5 bases, and 11 bases separated the two germline ends. This CDR3 region has 13 residues. Germline CDR1 LNHDA, CDR2 SQIVND (reference sequence).

The chain employs TRBV18 and TRBJ2-2; D is undetermined. Germline assignment: CDR1 KGHSH and CDR2 LQKENI. The V gene lost 3 bases and the J gene lost 3 bases, with 11 bases spanning the gap. The CDR3 is 15 residues long. CDR3 amino acids: CASSPYQADTGELFF. The CDR3 DNA is TGTGCCAGCTCACCGTACCAGGCCGACACCGGGGAGCTGTTTTTT.

The CDR3: CASRLAGGPITDTQYF. The DNA for the CDR3 is TGTGCCAGCAGACTAGCGGGAGGGCCTATCACAGATACGCAGTATTTT. This chain connects TRBV3-1 (or the pseudogene TRBV3-2) to TRBJ2-3, with 13 bases matching TRBD2. Looked up from germline, CDR1 is LGHDT and CDR2 is YNNKEL (reference sequence). The CDR3 contains 16 residues. J was trimmed by 2 bases and V by 6 bases; bases with no gene match: 5.

This chain uses TRBV6-5 with TRBJ1-2; TRBD1 is a possible D gene (6 bases). CDR1 is MNHEY, CDR2 SVGAGI, per germline. CDR3 length: 15 amino acids. Between the trimmed V and J ends, which lost 3 bases and 4 bases, there was a span of 15 bases. Here the CDR3 reads CASSYGGASFYGYTF. In nucleotides, the CDR3 is TGTGCCAGCAGTTATGGGGGGGCGTCCTTCTATGGCTACACCTTC.

This clone was counted only a few times. The rearrangement joins TRBV6-1 to TRBJ1-4, with D maybe TRBD1 (6 bases). This CDR3 is built from 12 residues. From germline, CDR1 is MNHNS and CDR2 SASEGT. V lost 2 bases and J 8 bases, leaving 6 bases between the germline ends. CDR3 sequence: CASSERGEKLFF. For the CDR3, the DNA is TGTGCCAGCAGTGAAAGGGGGGAAAAACTGTTTTTT.

The chain carries TRBV7-3 and TRBJ1-6; a weak D match, TRBD1 (5 bases). Looked up from germline, CDR1 is SGHTA and CDR2 is FQGTGA. Trimming removed 0 bases at V and 1 base at J, with 13 bases between. CDR3 length: 18 amino acids. CDR3 bases: TGTGCCAGCAGCTTAACTGGGGGAAGATTATCCTATAATTCACCCCTCCACTTT. Its protein product is CASSLTGGRLSYNSPLHF.

V and J are TRBV4-2 and TRBJ2-5, with D tentatively TRBD1 or TRBD2 (7 bases each). CDR3 length: 16 residues. Trimming removed 2 bases at V and 2 bases at J, with 15 bases between. Germline-derived CDR1 and CDR2 are LGHNA and YNFKEQ. CDR3 region: CASSQTLQGGQETQYF. The CDR3, as DNA: TGTGCCAGCAGCCAAACACTCCAGGGGGGGCAAGAGACCCAGTACTTC.

This chain joins TRBV6-5 and TRBJ1-2, with unresolved D. Trimming pared 6 bases from V and 2 bases from J, leaving 13 bases between. Germline CDR1 MNHEY, CDR2 SVGAGI. The CDR3 has 14 amino acids. CDR3 sequence (DNA): TGTGCCAGCAGGTCGGGTGACATGAACTATGGCTACACCTTC. Encoded protein: CASRSGDMNYGYTF.

CDR3 nucleotides: TGCGCCAGCAAGTTGGGAGCTGTGGGCACCGGGGAGCTGTTTTTT. It specifies CASKLGAVGTGELFF. The chain links TRBV5-1 to TRBJ2-2, with D perhaps matching TRBD2 (5 bases). The CDR3 has 15 residues. Trimming took off 6 bases at V and 4 bases at J, with 16 bases between the two ends. Germline CDR1 and CDR2: SGHRS and YFSETQ.

The V call is TRBV19, the J call TRBJ1-5; a weak D match, TRBD1 (5 bases). Germline CDR1 LNHDA, CDR2 SQIVND (reference sequence). V lost 7 bases and J lost 3, with 10 bases in between. There are 13 residues in the CDR3. Here the CDR3 reads CASTRGINQPQHF. CDR3 bases: TGTGCCAGTACTCGGGGCATCAATCAGCCCCAGCATTTT.

DNA for the CDR3: TGTGCCAGCAGCTTAGGGGCTAGCGAACACTACGAGCAGTACTTC. Its protein product is CASSLGASEHYEQYF. The rearrangement links TRBV7-3 to TRBJ2-7; TRBD2 might be the D (6 bases). The CDR3 totals 15 residues. Germline CDR1 is SGHTA and CDR2 is FQGTGA. V gave up 2 bases and J gave up 3 bases, with 14 bases separating them. Together with reference TRBV7-3 and TRBJ2-7, the CDR3 gives the full variable domain: GAGVSQTPSNKVTEKGKYVELRCDPISGHTALYWYRQSLGQGPEFLIYFQGTGAADDSGLPNDRFFAVRPEGSVSTLKIQRTERGDSAVYLCASSLGASEHYEQYFGPGTRLTVT.

The chain couples TRBV5-1 to TRBJ2-7, with D possibly TRBD1 on 7 matching bases. The CDR3 length is 14 residues. Germline loops: CDR1 SGHRS, CDR2 YFSETQ. The V end was cut by 3 bases, the J end by 2 bases, with 12 bases between. In DNA form, the CDR3 reads TGCGCCAGCAGCTCCCAGGGGGGTACCTACGAGCAGTACTTC. Translating it yields CASSSQGGTYEQYF.

There are a few counts of this clone. The gene calls are TRBV12-3 or TRBV12-4 and TRBJ1-2; TRBD1 aligns across 7 bases. The CDR3 is made up of 13 amino acids. The ends lost 6 bases at V and 6 bases at J; junction bases unmatched: 7. The CDR3 loop reads CASSLTGSDGYTF. DNA of the CDR3: TGTGCCAGCAGCCTGACAGGGTCGGATGGCTACACCTTC.

The chain combines TRBV19 with TRBJ2-7; 11 bases fit TRBD2. Unmatched junction bases numbered 1, after V lost 6 bases and J lost 3 bases. The CDR3 is made up of 13 amino acids. CDR1 and CDR2 (germline): LNHDA, SQIVND (reference sequence). CDR3 in DNA: TGTGCCAGTAGCACTAGCGGGAGCTACGAGCAGTACTTC. It codes for CASSTSGSYEQYF.

The chain is built from TRBV15 and TRBJ2-7, with 7 bases identical to TRBD2. Looked up from germline, CDR1 is LNHNV and CDR2 is YYDKDF (reference sequence). The CDR3 sequence is 17 residues long. The J segment lost 0 bases and the V segment lost 0 bases, leaving 8 bases of the junction unmatched. The CDR3 nucleotides read TGTGCCACCAGCAGAGATTTAGTAGCGGGCACCTCCTACGAGCAGTACTTC. Protein product: CATSRDLVAGTSYEQYF.

This chain uses TRBV11-2 with TRBJ1-2; TRBD1 is a possible D gene (6 bases). The CDR3 contains 14 residues. Trimming shortened V by 5 bases and J by 2 bases, and 12 bases separated the two germline ends. In germline, CDR1 is SGHAT, CDR2 FQNNGV. DNA for the CDR3: TGTGCCAGCAGCATCGATACAGGGAACTATGGCTACACCTTC. It yields the protein CASSIDTGNYGYTF. Supplemented by reference TRBV11-2 and TRBJ1-2, the full variable domain reads EAGVAQSPRYKIIEKRQSVAFWCNPISGHATLYWYQQILGQGPKLLIQFQNNGVVDDSQLPKDRFSAERLKGVDSTLKIQPAKLEDSAVYLCASSIDTGNYGYTFGSGTRLTVV.

The rearrangement links TRBV27 to TRBJ2-5; 8 bases map to TRBD2. The J segment lost 0 bases and the V segment lost 2 bases, leaving 5 bases of the junction unmatched. This CDR3 has 16 amino acids. CDR1 and CDR2 from the germline V gene are MNHEY and SMNVEV (reference sequence). This CDR3 is CASSLVSGGYQETQYF. The CDR3 DNA sequence: TGTGCCAGCAGTTTAGTATCGGGGGGGTACCAAGAGACCCAGTACTTC.

The chain is built from TRBV3-1 (or the pseudogene TRBV3-2) and TRBJ2-1; D might be TRBD1 (6 bases). The CDR3 covers 15 residues. CDR1 is LGHDT and CDR2 is YNNKEL in the germline V gene (reference sequence). Between the trimmed V and J ends, which lost 5 bases and 2 bases, there was a span of 13 bases. CDR3 DNA: TGTGCCAGCAGCTTCCCTAGGGGGACCTACAATGAGCAGTTCTTC. Its translation: CASSFPRGTYNEQFF.

The rearrangement links TRBV23-1 to TRBJ1-6; D perhaps matches TRBD1 (5 bases). TRBV23-1 is placed among ORFs of uncertain function. Deletions cut 4 bases from V and 3 bases from J, with 13 bases between. The CDR3 runs 16 residues. The CDR3, as DNA: TGCGCCAGCAGTCCAGGGCCAAAGTACTATAATTCACCCCTCCACTTT. Translated: CASSPGPKYYNSPLHF.

The chain is built from TRBV19 and TRBJ1-2, with D hard to call. Germline lookup yields CDR1 LNHDA and CDR2 SQIVND (reference sequence). With 10 bases removed from V and 4 bases from J, the gap between germline ends came to 10 bases. This CDR3 comprises 11 residues. The CDR3 spells CATSAGYGYTF. Written as DNA, the CDR3 is TGTGCCACGTCTGCAGGCTATGGCTACACCTTC.